This T cell receptor beta chain was captured in a study of blood T cell repertoires in COVID-19. Study in general: Italy, Spain and the United States were the sources of the convalescent and acute COVID-19 samples. T cells, B-cell-depleted T cells, or PBMCs provided the cDNA or gDNA that served as material.

Methods used by the authors: Quantification of nucleated cells was approximated via reference gene primer amplification. The table came from immunoSEQ multiplex PCR; TCRdb's copy has only in-frame clones and leaves some out. V, J and clone size are taken as reported in that table, and D and trimming were inferred from the DNA itself. The data contain approximately 260,000 clones, roughly 80% of them singletons. Germline loops: CDR1 MNHEY, CDR2 SMNVEV (reference sequence). The CDR3 has 12 residues. V dropped 5 bases and J dropped 5 bases, with 9 bases sitting between them. This clonotype was sampled from a woman aged 80 or over with active or convalescent COVID-19. Sequencing used peripheral blood. The V gene is TRBV27, the J gene TRBJ1-2; tentative D call: TRBD1 (6 bases). CDR3 loop: CASSHTGYGYTF. In DNA form, the CDR3 reads TGTGCCAGCAGTCACACAGGGTATGGCTACACCTTC.